Below, one T cell receptor beta chain is given with its context. Germline CDR1 MGHDK, CDR2 SYGVNS. V shed 6 bases and J shed 2 bases, with 11 bases lying between them. The CDR3 length is 14 residues. Regions amplified from RNA transcripts were the TCR beta CDR3 regions. First-round RT-PCR of the TCR CDR3 relied on the HTBI primer set. TCRdb called the multiplex PCR reads again in MiXCR, with one record for every CDR3 protein. The sample contains about 380,000 distinct CDR3 sequences, approximately 17% of which appear only once. This entry is derived from a study of T cells in Graves' hyperthyroidism and ophthalmopathy. Using around 10 ml of fresh peripheral blood, PBMCs were prepared.

V and J are TRBV25-1 and TRBJ2-1; D perhaps matches TRBD2 (5 bases). The clonotype originates from a man aged 18 to 29 with Graves' ophthalmopathy. The sample was blood. CDR3 nucleotides: TGTGCCAGCAGAGAGACGGGAACCTACAATGAGCAGTTCTTC. Translation: CASRETGTYNEQFF.